One and the same sample provided the 9 T cell receptor beta chains below, sequenced in a study of cytomegalovirus exposure and HLA in healthy donors. PCR was performed using 60 Vbeta and 13 Jbeta primers. TCRdb's table, derived via immunoSEQ multiplex PCR, lists solely in-frame clones and lacks some. This table has around 130,000 clones, roughly 77% appearing once. Sequencing was carried out using PBMCs. Source of these receptors: a man aged 25 to 45 in good health and CMV-seronegative.

V usage is TRBV9 and J usage is TRBJ2-1; 7 bases map to TRBD2. Germline V gene sequence: CDR1 SGDLS, CDR2 YYNGEE. The CDR3 covers 19 residues. V shed 0 bases, J shed 0 bases, and the junction held 12 bases outside the gene matches. The CDR3 is CASSVVGLGSTSSYNEQFF. CDR3 bases: TGTGCCAGCAGCGTAGTTGGACTAGGTTCAACCAGCTCCTACAATGAGCAGTTCTTC.

This clone was counted once. J is TRBJ1-4 and V is TRBV6-5; the D is unclear. Germline CDR1 and CDR2: MNHEY and SVGAGI. Trimming shortened V by 6 bases and J by 6 bases, and 5 bases separated the two germline ends. The CDR3 is made up of 11 amino acids. CDR3 residues: CASRLDEKLFF. The CDR3 nucleotides are TGTGCCAGCAGACTCGATGAAAAACTGTTTTTT.

The chain carries TRBV29-1 and TRBJ2-7, with TRBD2 matching over 13 bases. The CDR3 is 12 amino acids. Germline values: CDR1 SQVTM, CDR2 ANQGSEA. V gave up 6 bases and J gave up 7 bases; unmatched junction bases: 3. CDR3 coding DNA: TGCAGCGTAGCGGGACTAGCGGGAGAGCAGTACTTC. It is translated as CSVAGLAGEQYF.

The chain combines TRBV9 with TRBJ1-2, with 8 bases lining up with TRBD1. Germline V gene sequence: CDR1 SGDLS, CDR2 YYNGEE. This CDR3 is built from 14 residues. V shed 5 bases and J 4 bases; nucleotides not matched to a gene: 7. CDR3 residues: CASRLDRGPYGYTF. CDR3 nucleotide sequence: TGTGCCAGCAGATTAGACAGGGGCCCCTATGGCTACACCTTC.

To note about this clone: Different DNA sequences within this sample yield the same CDR3. CDR3 DNA sequence: TGTGCCACCAGCAGAGGGACAGGGGGCTCCTACGAGCAGTACTTC. It codes for CATSRGTGGSYEQYF. The V and J genes are TRBV15 and TRBJ2-7; 10 bases line up with TRBD1. CDR1 and CDR2 from the germline V gene are LNHNV and YYDKDF (reference sequence). J lost 0 bases, V lost 1 base, and 0 bases had no gene match. The CDR3 is 15 residues long.

This clone was seen only once. V usage is TRBV7-9 and J usage is TRBJ1-5; TRBD1 matches at 7 bases. Trimming at V came to 5 bases and at J to 10 bases, leaving 8 bases not matched to a gene. The CDR3 has 13 amino acids. Germline assignment: CDR1 SEHNR and CDR2 FQNEAQ (reference sequence). CDR3 sequence reads: CASSLGTVYPQHF. CDR3 DNA sequence: TGTGCCAGCAGCCTGGGGACAGTATACCCCCAGCATTTT. The whole variable domain, remainder taken from reference TRBV7-9 and TRBJ1-5, is DTGVSQNPRHKITKRGQNVTFRCDPISEHNRLYWYRQTLGQGPEFLTYFQNEAQLEKSRLLSDRFSAERPKGSFSTLEIQRTEQGDSAMYLCASSLGTVYPQHFGDGTRLSIL.

The chain joins TRBV6-5 to TRBJ2-3; 8 bases are a match to TRBD1. Germline loops: CDR1 MNHEY, CDR2 SVGAGI. J was trimmed by 8 bases and V by 5 bases; bases with no gene match: 9. The CDR3 runs to 14 residues. CDR3 region: CASSRGQGVATQYF. The DNA of the CDR3 is TGTGCCAGCAGTCGAGGACAGGGAGTCGCTACGCAGTATTTT.

This sequence joins TRBV18 and TRBJ2-2, with a weak D call TRBD2 (6 bases). Trimming cost V 2 bases and J 3 bases, with 16 bases left between them. This CDR3 spans 17 amino acids. The V gene's germline CDR1 is KGHSH and CDR2 LQKENI. The CDR3, as DNA: TGTGCCAGCTCACCATTTTTTGGAGGGGTCGACACCGGGGAGCTGTTTTTT. It is translated as CASSPFFGGVDTGELFF. The full variable domain, in which reference TRBV18 and TRBJ2-2 provide the parts outside the CDR3, is NAGVMQNPRHLVRRRGQEARLRCSPMKGHSHVYWYRQLPEEGLKFMVYLQKENIIDESGMPKERFSAEFPKEGPSILRIQQVVRGDSAAYFCASSPFFGGVDTGELFFGEGSRLTVL.

This rearrangement joins TRBV15 to TRBJ2-1; 7 bases match TRBD2. From germline, CDR1 is LNHNV and CDR2 YYDKDF (reference sequence). There are 14 residues in the CDR3. Trimming removed 5 bases from V and 8 bases from J; junction bases left unmatched: 9. The CDR3 protein is CATSLGGPNDEQFF. The DNA of the CDR3 is TGTGCCACCAGCCTGGGAGGGCCCAACGATGAGCAGTTCTTC. The entire variable domain, with the rest obtained from reference TRBV15 and TRBJ2-1, is as follows: DAMVIQNPRYQVTQFGKPVTLSCSQTLNHNVMYWYQQKSSQAPKLLFHYYDKDFNNEADTPDNFQSRRPNTSFCFLDIRSPGLGDTAMYLCATSLGGPNDEQFFGPGTRLTVL.